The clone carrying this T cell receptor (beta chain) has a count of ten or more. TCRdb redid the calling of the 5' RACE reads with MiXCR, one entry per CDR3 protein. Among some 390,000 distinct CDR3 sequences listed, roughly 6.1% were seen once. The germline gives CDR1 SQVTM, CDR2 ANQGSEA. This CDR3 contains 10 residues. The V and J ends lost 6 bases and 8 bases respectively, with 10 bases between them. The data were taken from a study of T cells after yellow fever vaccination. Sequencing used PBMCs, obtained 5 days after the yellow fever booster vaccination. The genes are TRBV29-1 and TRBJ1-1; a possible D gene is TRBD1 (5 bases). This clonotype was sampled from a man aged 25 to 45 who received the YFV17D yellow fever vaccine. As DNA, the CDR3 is TGCAGCGTGAGGACAACCGAAGCTTTCTTT. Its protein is CSVRTTEAFF.